A single sample is the source of the 28 T cell receptor beta chains below, sequenced in a study of T-cell memory formation after mild COVID-19. TCRdb reprocessed the 5' RACE reads with MiXCR, giving one entry per CDR3 protein. The sample has 550,000 to 700,000 distinct CDR3 sequences; 18% are singletons. Material: PBMCs or a T cell subset sorted from them (not recorded which). Receptors were obtained from an adult woman who had mild COVID-19 (a few samples of this study predate the infection). Cell type and time point are not known.

This clonotype was seen a few times. The rearrangement joins TRBV24-1 to TRBJ2-1, with 8 bases that match TRBD2. Germline V gene data show CDR1 as KGHDR and CDR2 as SFDVKD. This CDR3 contains 15 residues. V was pared by 1 base and J by 9 bases, with 7 bases of the junction left unmatched. The CDR3 loop reads CATSDLTAGVREQFF. As DNA, the CDR3 is TGTGCCACCAGTGATTTAACAGCGGGAGTTCGTGAGCAGTTCTTC.

V gene TRBV20-1 combines with J gene TRBJ1-5; 8 bases are a match to TRBD1. The CDR3 totals 14 residues. Germline CDR1 DFQATT, CDR2 SNEGSKA (reference sequence). The ends lost 6 bases at V and 1 base at J; junction bases unmatched: 5. CDR3 sequence (DNA): TGCAGTGCCTTGGACAGGGCGAGCAATCAGCCCCAGCATTTT. Its protein product is CSALDRASNQPQHF.

The J gene is TRBJ1-1, the V gene TRBV29-1, with TRBD1 as a possible D gene (5 bases). V shed 5 bases and J shed 5 bases, with 15 bases lying between them. Per the germline V gene, CDR1 is SQVTM and CDR2 is ANQGSEA. The CDR3 totals 13 residues. In DNA, the CDR3 is TGCAGCGTTACACGGGTGGGGCGGACTGAAGCTTTCTTT. Translating it yields CSVTRVGRTEAFF.

The J gene is TRBJ2-1, the V gene TRBV24-1, with D unclear. This CDR3 comprises 13 residues. Germline CDR1 KGHDR, CDR2 SFDVKD. Deletions cut 2 bases from V and 4 bases from J, with 5 bases between. CDR3 residues: CATSDWGYNEQFF. CDR3 sequence (DNA): TGTGCCACCAGTGATTGGGGTTACAATGAGCAGTTCTTC.

The chain uses TRBV20-1 and TRBJ2-2; 11 bases are shared with TRBD2. V gave up 2 bases and J gave up 6 bases; unmatched junction bases: 5. Germline assignment: CDR1 DFQATT and CDR2 SNEGSKA (reference sequence). There are 15 residues in the CDR3. The CDR3 is CSARTSGSSPGELFF. The DNA for the CDR3 is TGCAGTGCTAGAACTAGCGGGAGTTCCCCCGGGGAGCTGTTTTTT.

V is TRBV12-3 or TRBV12-4 and J is TRBJ1-2; D ambiguous. With 6 bases removed from V and 8 bases from J, the gap between germline ends came to 19 bases. The CDR3 consists of 14 residues. In DNA form, the CDR3 reads TGTGCCAGCAGCCCCCATGGCGGCCCGGTCGGCTACACCTTC. It specifies CASSPHGGPVGYTF.

The CDR3 loop reads CATSGTSSPDTQYF. The CDR3 coding sequence is TGTGCCACCAGTGGGACTAGCTCACCAGATACGCAGTATTTT. The chain uses TRBV24-1 and TRBJ2-3; 8 bases map to TRBD2. Germline values: CDR1 KGHDR, CDR2 SFDVKD. This CDR3 region has 14 residues. V lost 5 bases to trimming and J lost 4 bases; unmatched junction nucleotides: 4.

This chain links TRBV7-9 with TRBJ1-2; D is uncertain. Germline lookup yields CDR1 SEHNR and CDR2 FQNEAQ (reference sequence). Between the trimmed V and J ends, which lost 0 bases and 4 bases, there was a span of 9 bases. The CDR3 has 14 amino acids. The CDR3 coding sequence is TGTGCCAGCAGCTTAGCAGGCTCAACCTATGGCTACACCTTC. It encodes CASSLAGSTYGYTF.

This sequence joins TRBV12-3 or TRBV12-4 and TRBJ1-1, with D possibly being TRBD1 (5 bases). The CDR3 spans 15 residues. V gave up 5 bases and J gave up 1 base, with 14 bases separating them. Here the CDR3 reads CASSSYQGENTEAFF. In DNA form, the CDR3 reads TGTGCCAGCAGTAGTTACCAGGGCGAGAACACTGAAGCTTTCTTT.

The chain combines TRBV3-1 with TRBJ1-2; D gene unclear. With 3 bases removed from V and 4 bases from J, the gap between germline ends came to 15 bases. The CDR3 is made up of 15 amino acids. The V gene's germline CDR1 is LGHDT and CDR2 YNNKEL (reference sequence). In DNA form, the CDR3 reads TGTGCCAGCAGCCATTGGGCGACCGTGCGCTATGGCTACACCTTC. Residues: CASSHWATVRYGYTF.

The J gene is TRBJ2-7, the V gene TRBV6-2 or TRBV6-3; TRBD2 matches at 16 bases. The CDR3 totals 15 residues. The ends lost 5 bases at V and 12 bases at J; junction bases unmatched: 10. Germline values: CDR1 MNHEY, CDR2 SVGEGT. CDR3 loop: CASSPGLAGGIMPYF. The CDR3 region has the DNA TGTGCCAGCAGTCCGGGACTAGCGGGGGGGATAATGCCGTACTTC.

The genes are TRBV10-3 and TRBJ2-5; tentative D call: TRBD1 (6 bases). Trimming stripped 0 bases from V and 6 bases from J, with 14 bases between. The CDR3 loop spans 15 amino acids. Germline CDR1 is ENHRY and CDR2 is SYGVKD. CDR3 nucleotide sequence: TGTGCCATCAGTGAGTCCGGAGGTCAGGGGAAGACCCAGTACTTC. It translates to CAISESGGQGKTQYF.

This clonotype was counted only a few times. The rearrangement joins TRBV24-1 to TRBJ2-5, with D possibly being TRBD1 or TRBD2 (5 bases each). V was trimmed by 4 bases and J by 1 base, leaving 12 bases between them. Germline CDR1 and CDR2: KGHDR and SFDVKD. This CDR3 comprises 15 residues. CDR3 residues: CATSETGRRQETQYF. The DNA for the CDR3 is TGTGCCACCAGTGAAACGGGACGGCGCCAAGAGACCCAGTACTTC.

This clonotype was seen only a few times. V is TRBV7-3 and J is TRBJ2-1; 7 bases align to TRBD1. Germline-derived CDR1 and CDR2 are SGHTA and FQGTGA. This CDR3 contains 14 residues. Germline trimming cut 2 bases from V and 9 bases from J; bases unmatched to any gene: 7. This chain's CDR3 is CASSLSGRGSEQFF. The DNA of the CDR3 is TGTGCCAGCAGCTTATCGGGCAGGGGGAGTGAGCAGTTCTTC.

The sample holds many counts of this clonotype. This rearrangement joins TRBV5-1 to TRBJ2-1; TRBD2 might be the D (6 bases). The CDR3 runs to 15 residues. Between the trimmed V and J ends, which lost 0 bases and 8 bases, there was a span of 15 bases. Germline V gene lookup returns CDR1 SGHRS and CDR2 YFSETQ. For the CDR3, the DNA is TGCGCCAGCAGCTTGGAGCCTAGCGACCTGCATGAGCAGTTCTTC. Its protein product is CASSLEPSDLHEQFF.

This clonotype was counted once. The chain combines TRBV4-1 with TRBJ2-7; 9 nucleotides match TRBD2. After removal of 1 base from V and 3 bases from J, the junction contained 4 bases not matched to a gene. CDR1 and CDR2 from the germline V gene are MGHRA and YSYEKL. The CDR3 sequence is 15 residues long. CDR3 sequence: CASSQGASGDYEQYF. In DNA, the CDR3 is TGCGCCAGCAGCCAAGGGGCTAGCGGGGACTACGAGCAGTACTTC.

The V call is TRBV4-1, the J call TRBJ2-3; TRBD1 might be the D (6 bases). Looked up from germline, CDR1 is MGHRA and CDR2 is YSYEKL. This CDR3 has 18 amino acids. Trimming shortened V by 4 bases and J by 1 base, and 21 bases separated the two germline ends. CDR3: CASSRESGTPWGTDTQYF. The CDR3 region has the DNA TGCGCCAGCAGCCGAGAATCCGGGACACCCTGGGGCACAGATACGCAGTATTTT.

This clonotype was found a few times. The gene calls are TRBV5-6 and TRBJ2-1; no reliable D call. Germline values: CDR1 SGHDT, CDR2 YYEEEE. Between the trimmed V and J ends, which lost 4 bases and 4 bases, there was a span of 18 bases. The CDR3 is made up of 16 amino acids. CDR3 nucleotide sequence: TGTGCCAGCAGCCCCCCCGGTGGGGTGGGGTACAATGAGCAGTTCTTC. It translates to CASSPPGGVGYNEQFF. Drawing the rest from reference TRBV5-6 and TRBJ2-1, the complete variable domain is DAGVTQSPTHLIKTRGQQVTLRCSPKSGHDTVSWYQQALGQGPQFIFQYYEEEERQRGNFPDRFSGHQFPNYSSELNVNALLLGDSALYLCASSPPGGVGYNEQFFGPGTRLTVL.

V and J are TRBV20-1 and TRBJ2-7; D perhaps matches TRBD2 (6 bases). The CDR3 length is 14 residues. The germline V gene encodes CDR1 DFQATT and CDR2 SNEGSKA (reference sequence). The V end was cut by 4 bases, the J end by 3 bases, with 16 bases between. CDR3 in amino acids: CSAKNTGEDYEQYF. CDR3 DNA: TGCAGTGCTAAGAACACGGGAGAGGACTACGAGCAGTACTTC.

This clonotype has more than one count but fewer than ten. J is TRBJ1-1 and V is TRBV15; D call uncertain. The CDR3 totals 14 residues. Per the germline V gene, CDR1 is LNHNV and CDR2 is YYDKDF (reference sequence). Trimming shortened V by 1 base and J by 8 bases, and 14 bases separated the two germline ends. The CDR3 DNA follows: TGTGCCACCAGCAGAGCAGGCCGGATAGGCGAAGCTTTCTTT. It is translated as CATSRAGRIGEAFF. The whole variable domain, remainder taken from reference TRBV15 and TRBJ1-1, is DAMVIQNPRYQVTQFGKPVTLSCSQTLNHNVMYWYQQKSSQAPKLLFHYYDKDFNNEADTPDNFQSRRPNTSFCFLDIRSPGLGDTAMYLCATSRAGRIGEAFFGQGTRLTVV.

This sequence joins TRBV30 and TRBJ1-1; possible D gene TRBD1, 5 bases. The V end lost 1 base, the J end lost 11 bases, and 14 bases lay between the germline ends. The germline V gene encodes CDR1 GTSNPN and CDR2 SVGIG (reference sequence). The CDR3 is 12 residues long. CDR3 sequence: CAWSGVGRDAFF. Written as DNA, the CDR3 is TGTGCCTGGAGTGGCGTGGGCAGGGACGCTTTCTTT.

The chain combines TRBV7-9 with TRBJ1-2, with TRBD1 identical over 8 bases. J was trimmed by 5 bases and V by 5 bases; bases with no gene match: 4. Germline CDR1 SEHNR, CDR2 FQNEAQ (reference sequence). The length of the CDR3 is 13 residues. The CDR3 here is CASSQTGAYGYTF. CDR3 sequence (DNA): TGTGCCAGCAGCCAGACAGGGGCTTATGGCTACACCTTC.

V is TRBV7-2 and J is TRBJ2-7, with D tentatively TRBD1 (6 bases). The CDR3 totals 13 residues. Germline loops: CDR1 SGHTA, CDR2 FQGNSA. V shed 5 bases and J shed 6 bases, with 14 bases lying between them. The CDR3 reads CASSQGTQLEQYF. CDR3 bases: TGTGCCAGCAGCCAGGGGACACAGCTCGAGCAGTACTTC.

This clonotype came up a few times. The chain is built from TRBV30 and TRBJ2-4; TRBD1 matches 7 bases. CDR3 size: 14 residues. CDR1 GTSNPN and CDR2 SVGIG come from the germline V gene (reference sequence). The ends lost 6 bases at V and 1 base at J; junction bases unmatched: 6. CDR3 nucleotide sequence: TGTGCCTGCCCCGACAGGGTGGCCAAAAACATTCAGTACTTC. It specifies CACPDRVAKNIQYF.

The chain recombines TRBV4-3 with TRBJ2-2, with 11 bases aligning to TRBD1. Germline V gene data show CDR1 as LGHNA and CDR2 as YSLEER. This CDR3 spans 18 amino acids. V shed 0 bases and J 6 bases; nucleotides not matched to a gene: 9. This CDR3 is CASSQDSRPGQGAGELFF. DNA for the CDR3: TGCGCCAGCAGCCAAGATAGTCGCCCGGGACAGGGGGCCGGGGAGCTGTTTTTT.

The chain joins TRBV20-1 to TRBJ2-1, with 7 bases that match TRBD2. Unmatched junction bases numbered 10, after V lost 7 bases and J lost 7 bases. Germline values: CDR1 DFQATT, CDR2 SNEGSKA (reference sequence). The length of the CDR3 is 13 residues. Here the CDR3 reads CSVWEGRGNEQFF. CDR3 bases: TGCAGTGTGTGGGAGGGCCGAGGAAATGAGCAGTTCTTC.

This clonotype was observed a few times. The J gene is TRBJ2-3, the V gene TRBV7-9; 8 bases are a match to TRBD1. J lost 1 base, V lost 6 bases, and 12 bases had no gene match. Germline V gene lookup returns CDR1 SEHNR and CDR2 FQNEAQ (reference sequence). The CDR3 totals 17 residues. The CDR3 is CASRGWRGQEGTDTQYF. The CDR3 DNA follows: TGTGCCAGCAGAGGATGGAGGGGACAGGAGGGCACAGATACGCAGTATTTT.

The chain recombines TRBV24-1 with TRBJ2-7; 11 bases line up with TRBD2. Per germline, CDR1 KGHDR and CDR2 SFDVKD. CDR3 length equals 15 residues. J was trimmed by 8 bases and V by 4 bases; bases with no gene match: 9. The CDR3 nucleotides read TGTGCCACCAGTGACCCGGGACTAGCGGATTTGAAGCAGTACTTC. Its protein product is CATSDPGLADLKQYF.